The 5 T cell receptor beta chains reported below all come from one sample, sequenced in a study of Tregs in tolerant kidney transplant recipients. Some clones are missing from TCRdb's copy, which holds only in-frame ones; the method was immunoSEQ multiplex PCR. Here the sample spans about 240,000 clones, around 81% being singletons. The sample comprised CD4+ T cells from blood. Every receptor here comes from a human donor in good health.

V usage is TRBV6-5 and J usage is TRBJ2-2; a possible D gene is TRBD2 (5 bases). Germline lookup yields CDR1 MNHEY and CDR2 SVGAGI. This CDR3 spans 16 amino acids. The V and J ends lost 0 bases and 1 base respectively, with 9 bases between them. CDR3 in amino acids: CASSYSGGLNTGELFF. CDR3 nucleotide sequence: TGTGCCAGCAGTTACTCGGGCGGGCTGAACACCGGGGAGCTGTTTTTT.

This clone was recorded a few times. This chain links TRBV10-2 with TRBJ1-2, with 9 bases identical to TRBD1. The V and J ends lost 4 bases and 5 bases, in that order; junction bases with no gene match: 11. CDR3 length: 16 amino acids. Per germline, CDR1 WSHSY and CDR2 SAAADI. As DNA, the CDR3 is TGCGCCAGCAGTGCCCTGCCGACCGGGACAGGGTATGGCTACACCTTC. This encodes CASSALPTGTGYGYTF.

The rearrangement uses TRBV9 and TRBJ1-1, with D unclear. Trimming shortened V by 4 bases and J by 3 bases, and 16 bases separated the two germline ends. The length of the CDR3 is 15 residues. The V gene's germline CDR1 is SGDLS and CDR2 YYNGEE. The CDR3 sequence is CASSPYGWTDTEAFF. CDR3 bases: TGTGCCAGCAGCCCCTACGGGTGGACGGACACTGAAGCTTTCTTT.

Points on this clone: This sample includes further DNA sequences coding for the same CDR3. The rearrangement links TRBV18 to TRBJ1-1; D remains unclear. Germline values: CDR1 KGHSH, CDR2 LQKENI. Trimming stripped 4 bases from V and 1 base from J, with 7 bases between. This CDR3 spans 13 amino acids. The CDR3 is CASSQSSNTEAFF. The CDR3 DNA follows: TGTGCCAGCTCACAATCCTCGAACACTGAAGCTTTCTTT.

The rearrangement joins TRBV7-2 to TRBJ2-5; 7 bases fit TRBD1. CDR1 is SGHTA and CDR2 is FQGNSA in the germline V gene. The CDR3 is 14 residues long. V was clipped by 5 bases and J by 4 bases; unmatched bases: 7. CDR3 residues: CASSQNRGRETQYF. The CDR3 nucleotides read TGTGCCAGCAGCCAGAACAGGGGTAGAGAGACCCAGTACTTC.